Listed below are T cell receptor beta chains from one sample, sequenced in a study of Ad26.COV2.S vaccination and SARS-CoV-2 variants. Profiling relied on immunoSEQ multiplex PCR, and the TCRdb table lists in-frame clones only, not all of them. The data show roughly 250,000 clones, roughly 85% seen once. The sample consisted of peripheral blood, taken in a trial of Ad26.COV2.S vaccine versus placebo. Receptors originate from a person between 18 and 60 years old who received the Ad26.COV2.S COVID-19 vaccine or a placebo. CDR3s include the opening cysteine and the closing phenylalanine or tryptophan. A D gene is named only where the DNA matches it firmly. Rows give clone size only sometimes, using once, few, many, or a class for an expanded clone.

CASSRGANTEAFF TGTGCCAGCAGCCGGGGGGCGAACACTGAAGCTTTCTTT TRBJ1-1 - - TRBV14
CASSLSTGADEQFF TGTGCCAGCAGTTTATCGACAGGGGCTGATGAGCAGTTCTTC TRBJ2-1 - TRBD1 TRBV27
CAWSRRGPGELFF TGTGCCTGGAGTCGCAGGGGCCCCGGGGAGCTGTTTTTT TRBJ2-2 - - TRBV30
CASSFPRAAGANVLTF TGTGCCAGCAGCTTCCCGAGGGCTGCTGGGGCCAACGTCCTGACTTTC TRBJ2-6 - - TRBV5-4
CASSSGTSGIPDPQETQYF TGTGCCAGCAGCTCCGGGACTAGCGGGATCCCAGATCCCCAAGAGACCCAGTACTTC TRBJ2-5 - TRBD2 TRBV7-9
CASSVTGGGTDTQYF TGTGCCAGCAGCGTTACAGGCGGAGGCACAGATACGCAGTATTTT TRBJ2-3 many - TRBV6-4
CASSVGGGAFPYEQYF TGTGCCAGCAGCGTAGGAGGGGGCGCGTTCCCCTACGAGCAGTACTTC TRBJ2-7 - TRBD1 TRBV9
CASSLPNAPLHF TGTGCCAGCAGTTTACCAAACGCTCCCCTCCACTTT TRBJ1-6 - - TRBV27
CASRRQGDRYGYTF TGTGCCAGTCGTCGACAGGGGGATAGGTATGGCTACACCTTC TRBJ1-2 - TRBD1 TRBV19
CASSPSDRVGTGELFF TGTGCCAGCTCACCCTCCGACAGGGTGGGAACCGGGGAGCTGTTTTTT TRBJ2-2 - TRBD1 TRBV18
CASSQGTTNTGELFF TGCGCCAGCAGCCAAGGTACAACGAACACCGGGGAGCTGTTTTTT TRBJ2-2 - - TRBV4-3
CASSWTASGNTIYF TGTGCCAGCAGCTGGACAGCCTCTGGAAACACCATATATTTT TRBJ1-3 - - TRBV6-2/TRBV6-3
CASSLGSLWRGSNEQFF TGTGCCAGCAGCTTAGGGAGCCTGTGGCGGGGAAGCAATGAGCAGTTCTTC TRBJ2-1 once - TRBV7-8
CASSLGFSLREETQYF TGTGCCAGCAGCTTGGGATTTAGCCTTCGGGAAGAGACCCAGTACTTC TRBJ2-5 - - TRBV5-6
CASSETGTSADEQFF TGTGCCAGCAGTGAAACCGGGACTAGCGCGGATGAGCAGTTCTTC TRBJ2-1 - TRBD2 TRBV6-4
CASSFSLGSTEAFF TGCGCCAGCAGCTTTTCCCTCGGTAGCACTGAAGCTTTCTTT TRBJ1-1 - - TRBV5-1
CASSVAGTGNTIYF TGTGCCAGCAGCGTAGCGGGGACCGGAAACACCATATATTTT TRBJ1-3 - - TRBV9
CASSVGTLGETQYF TGTGCCAGCAGCGTAGGGACTCTCGGGGAGACCCAGTACTTC TRBJ2-5 - - TRBV9
CAISEEGGSRETQYF TGTGCCATCAGTGAGGAGGGGGGGTCGCGAGAGACCCAGTACTTC TRBJ2-5 - - TRBV10-3
CASSPASTETQYF TGTGCCAGCAGTCCCGCTAGCACAGAGACCCAGTACTTC TRBJ2-5 - - TRBV3-1/TRBV3-2
CASRGSGGSETQYF TGTGCCAGCAGGGGTAGCGGGGGGTCGGAGACCCAGTACTTC TRBJ2-5 - TRBD2 TRBV6-6
CASSEGNIYNEQFF TGTGCCAGCAGTGAGGGCAACATTTACAATGAGCAGTTCTTC TRBJ2-1 once - TRBV2
CASSLDEGEETQYF TGTGCCAGCAGCTTAGACGAGGGAGAAGAGACCCAGTACTTC TRBJ2-5 many - TRBV7-8
CASSLSPGANYGYTF TGTGCCAGCAGCTTGAGCCCTGGAGCTAACTATGGCTACACCTTC TRBJ1-2 - - TRBV5-6
CASSYPTTRSPLHF TGTGCCAGTAGTTATCCAACTACGCGTTCACCCCTCCACTTT TRBJ1-6 few - TRBV19
CASGTGDLSNQPQHF TGTGCCAGCGGGACAGGGGATTTAAGCAATCAGCCCCAGCATTTT TRBJ1-5 - TRBD1 TRBV6-5
CATSRDYGTPQGDTQYF TGTGCCACCAGCAGAGATTATGGCACACCTCAAGGGGATACGCAGTATTTT TRBJ2-3 - - TRBV15
CAISESVGLSSGELFF TGTGCCATCAGTGAGTCAGTGGGTCTAAGCTCCGGGGAGCTGTTTTTT TRBJ2-2 - - TRBV10-3
CASSVATTYNEQFF TGTGCCAGCAGCGTAGCGACGACCTACAATGAGCAGTTCTTC TRBJ2-1 - - TRBV9
CASSRTFANTGELFF TGTGCCAGCAGCCGGACTTTCGCGAACACCGGGGAGCTGTTTTTT TRBJ2-2 few - TRBV3-1/TRBV3-2
CASSTVAGAETQYF TGCGCCAGCAGCACAGTAGCGGGGGCAGAGACCCAGTACTTC TRBJ2-5 - TRBD2 TRBV5-1
CASSSPGQGNYGYTF TGCGCCAGCAGCTCTCCGGGACAGGGGAACTATGGCTACACCTTC TRBJ1-2 - TRBD1 TRBV5-1
CAWGEGRAHSPLHF TGTGCCTGGGGGGAAGGCAGGGCTCATTCACCCCTCCACTTT TRBJ1-6 once - TRBV30
CASSLRQDTYEQYF TGTGCCAGCAGCTTGCGGCAGGACACCTACGAGCAGTACTTC TRBJ2-7 - - TRBV5-4
CASSKGGRGQETQYF TGTGCCAGCAGTAAGGGAGGCAGGGGGCAGGAGACCCAGTACTTC TRBJ2-5 - TRBD1 TRBV6-2/TRBV6-3
CASSPQGSYNQPQHF TGTGCCAGCTCACCACAAGGAAGTTACAATCAGCCCCAGCATTTT TRBJ1-5 - - TRBV18
CASGQGANTGELFF TGTGCCAGCGGCCAGGGGGCAAACACCGGGGAGCTGTTTTTT TRBJ2-2 once TRBD1 TRBV7-2
CASSAHLGAHEQFF TGTGCCAGCAGTGCTCACCTAGGGGCGCATGAGCAGTTCTTC TRBJ2-1 - - TRBV2
CASSLASTDTQYF TGTGCCAGCAGCTTGGCTAGCACAGATACGCAGTATTTT TRBJ2-3 - - TRBV7-9
CASSQGRGPGNTIYF TGTGCCAGCAGCCAAGGGAGGGGGCCTGGAAACACCATATATTTT TRBJ1-3 - TRBD1 TRBV3-1/TRBV3-2
CASSPQSLGDTEAFF TGTGCCAGCAGCCCCCAGTCCTTGGGGGACACTGAAGCTTTCTTT TRBJ1-1 - - TRBV7-8
CASRDRTVNEQFF TGTGCCAGCAGGGACCGGACTGTCAATGAGCAGTTCTTC TRBJ2-1 - - TRBV12-3/TRBV12-4